Listed below are T cell receptor beta chains from one sample, sequenced in a study of T cell responses to AZD1222 COVID-19 vaccine. Some clones are missing from TCRdb's copy, which holds only in-frame ones; the method was immunoSEQ multiplex PCR. Here the sample spans 150,000 to 200,000 clones, 80% to 95% being singletons. The specimen was peripheral blood, collected 28 days after the second AZD1222 dose. The receptors here all came from an adult who received the AZD1222 COVID-19 vaccine. Both conserved end residues are part of each CDR3. D genes are given only for firm matches. The size entry is marked missing in some rows and otherwise reads once, few, many or a size class.

j_call: TRBJ2-1; clone_size: -; d_call: TRBD2; v_call: TRBV5-1; cdr3_nt: TGCGCCAGCAGCTTGGTTATGGGAGGGAACGGCAATGAGCAGTTCTTC; cdr3_aa: CASSLVMGGNGNEQFF
j_call: TRBJ1-2; clone_size: -; d_call: TRBD1; v_call: TRBV7-9; cdr3_nt: TGTGCCAGCAGCTCCCAGGGGGATTATGGCTACACCTTC; cdr3_aa: CASSSQGDYGYTF
j_call: TRBJ1-1; clone_size: -; d_call: -; v_call: TRBV7-6; cdr3_nt: TGTGCCAGCAGCTTAGCTTACCGGATGAACACTGAAGCTTTCTTT; cdr3_aa: CASSLAYRMNTEAFF
j_call: TRBJ1-1; clone_size: few; d_call: TRBD1; v_call: TRBV28; cdr3_nt: TGTGCCAGCAGCTATCCGGGACAGACACACACTGAAGCTTTCTTT; cdr3_aa: CASSYPGQTHTEAFF
j_call: TRBJ2-7; clone_size: -; d_call: -; v_call: TRBV27; cdr3_nt: TGTGCCAGCAGTTCCGAGGGGGAAGGGACCACCGAGAATTTC; cdr3_aa: CASSSEGEGTTENF
j_call: TRBJ2-7; clone_size: -; d_call: TRBD1; v_call: TRBV6-4; cdr3_nt: TGTGCCCACCAAGGGGACAGGGTCTACGAGCAGTACTTC; cdr3_aa: CAHQGDRVYEQYF
j_call: TRBJ1-1; clone_size: -; d_call: -; v_call: TRBV6-5; cdr3_nt: TGTGCCACTACGTCAGGGTATCTCAAAGCTTTCTTT; cdr3_aa: CATTSGYLKAFF
j_call: TRBJ2-7; clone_size: -; d_call: -; v_call: TRBV7-8; cdr3_nt: TGTGCCAGCAGTTCAAAGGGGGTCCCTGACTTC; cdr3_aa: CASSSKGVPDF
j_call: TRBJ1-6; clone_size: -; d_call: -; v_call: TRBV14; cdr3_nt: TGTGCCAGCAGCCAAGAAGGCAGGCACCATTCACCCCTCCACTTT; cdr3_aa: CASSQEGRHHSPLHF
j_call: TRBJ1-1; clone_size: -; d_call: -; v_call: TRBV10-3; cdr3_nt: TGTGCCATCAGTGGTTGGACAGACACTGAAGCTTTCTTT; cdr3_aa: CAISGWTDTEAFF
j_call: TRBJ1-5; clone_size: -; d_call: TRBD1; v_call: TRBV2; cdr3_nt: TGTGCCAGCAAGGGGACAGGGGATCAGCCCCAGCATTTT; cdr3_aa: CASKGTGDQPQHF
j_call: TRBJ1-1; clone_size: -; d_call: -; v_call: TRBV5-8; cdr3_nt: TGTGCCAGCAGCTTGGGGGCCATGACTGAAGCTTTCTTT; cdr3_aa: CASSLGAMTEAFF
j_call: TRBJ2-7; clone_size: -; d_call: -; v_call: TRBV12-3/TRBV12-4; cdr3_nt: TGTGCCAGCAGCCTCTCCGGCGAGCAGTACTTC; cdr3_aa: CASSLSGEQYF
j_call: TRBJ1-1; clone_size: -; d_call: TRBD1; v_call: TRBV5-8; cdr3_nt: TGTGCCAGCAGCCAATCCGGGACAGGATGGGAAGCTTTCTTT; cdr3_aa: CASSQSGTGWEAFF
j_call: TRBJ2-2; clone_size: -; d_call: -; v_call: TRBV6-2/TRBV6-3; cdr3_nt: TGTGCCAGCAGTAAGGGATGGGATAGCACCGGGGAGCTGTTTTTT; cdr3_aa: CASSKGWDSTGELFF
j_call: TRBJ2-7; clone_size: -; d_call: -; v_call: TRBV11-2; cdr3_nt: TGTGCCAGCAGTTTATCCGACAGGAGCTACGAGCAGTACTTC; cdr3_aa: CASSLSDRSYEQYF
j_call: TRBJ1-2; clone_size: -; d_call: -; v_call: TRBV6-2/TRBV6-3; cdr3_nt: TGTGCCAGCAGTTACTCGGGCAGTTCTAACTATGGCTACACCTTC; cdr3_aa: CASSYSGSSNYGYTF
j_call: TRBJ1-1; clone_size: -; d_call: TRBD1; v_call: TRBV18; cdr3_nt: TGTGCCAGCTCACCACTGGACAGGGGGTTGAACACTGAAGCTTTCTTT; cdr3_aa: CASSPLDRGLNTEAFF
j_call: TRBJ1-5; clone_size: -; d_call: -; v_call: TRBV15; cdr3_nt: TGTGCCACCTCAACGACAGGACCCTTCGGCAATCAGCCCCAGCATTTT; cdr3_aa: CATSTTGPFGNQPQHF
j_call: TRBJ2-3; clone_size: once; d_call: -; v_call: TRBV3-1/TRBV3-2; cdr3_nt: TGTGCCAGCAGCCAAGATTCGGGGCGCCAGCAGTATTTT; cdr3_aa: CASSQDSGRQQYF
j_call: TRBJ2-2; clone_size: few; d_call: TRBD1; v_call: TRBV11-3; cdr3_nt: TGTGCCAGCAGCTGGACAGGAGACGGACACACCGGGGAGCTGTTTTTT; cdr3_aa: CASSWTGDGHTGELFF
j_call: TRBJ1-6; clone_size: -; d_call: -; v_call: TRBV5-4; cdr3_nt: TGTGCCAGCAGCAAACATTCACCCCTCCACTTT; cdr3_aa: CASSKHSPLHF
j_call: TRBJ1-1; clone_size: -; d_call: -; v_call: TRBV9; cdr3_nt: TGTGCCAGCAGTAAAATAGACGGGAACACTGAAGCTTTCTTT; cdr3_aa: CASSKIDGNTEAFF
j_call: TRBJ1-1; clone_size: -; d_call: -; v_call: TRBV29-1; cdr3_nt: TGCAGCGTTGTTCAATTTGGGGAGACTGAAGCTTTCTTT; cdr3_aa: CSVVQFGETEAFF
j_call: TRBJ2-5; clone_size: -; d_call: -; v_call: TRBV6-5; cdr3_nt: TGTGCCAGCAGTTACGACAGAACCCAAGAGACCCAGTACTTC; cdr3_aa: CASSYDRTQETQYF
j_call: TRBJ1-3; clone_size: once; d_call: -; v_call: TRBV15; cdr3_nt: TGTGCCACCAGCAGAGGGTTGAAGTCTGGAAACACCATATATTTT; cdr3_aa: CATSRGLKSGNTIYF
j_call: TRBJ2-1; clone_size: once; d_call: -; v_call: TRBV27; cdr3_nt: TGTGCCAGCAGTTTGGGGGGCCCTGAGCAGTTCTTC; cdr3_aa: CASSLGGPEQFF
j_call: TRBJ1-5; clone_size: -; d_call: -; v_call: TRBV6-5; cdr3_nt: TGTGCCAGCAGAGTAGAGAGCAATCAGCCCCAGCATTTT; cdr3_aa: CASRVESNQPQHF
j_call: TRBJ2-1; clone_size: -; d_call: -; v_call: TRBV12-3/TRBV12-4; cdr3_nt: TGTGCCAGCAGTTTGCACGAGCAGTTCTTC; cdr3_aa: CASSLHEQFF
j_call: TRBJ2-7; clone_size: -; d_call: -; v_call: TRBV19; cdr3_nt: TGTGCCAGTAGTATAGATGGGACAAAGGTTAACTACGAGCAGTACTTC; cdr3_aa: CASSIDGTKVNYEQYF
j_call: TRBJ1-3; clone_size: -; d_call: -; v_call: TRBV18; cdr3_nt: TGTGCCAGCTCGCTCGACAGCGGCTCTGGAAACACCATATATTTT; cdr3_aa: CASSLDSGSGNTIYF
j_call: TRBJ2-1; clone_size: -; d_call: TRBD1; v_call: TRBV6-2/TRBV6-3; cdr3_nt: TGTGCCAGCAGTTACTCGAGACGGACAGGGCTGAATGAGCAGTTCTTC; cdr3_aa: CASSYSRRTGLNEQFF
j_call: TRBJ2-1; clone_size: -; d_call: -; v_call: TRBV7-2; cdr3_nt: TGTGCCAGCAGCTTAGTGGCGCGGAGAGACAATGAGCAGTTCTTC; cdr3_aa: CASSLVARRDNEQFF
j_call: TRBJ2-3; clone_size: -; d_call: -; v_call: TRBV28; cdr3_nt: TGTGCCAGCAGTGCGGCGGTCGGGGGCTTTGCAGATACGCAGTATTTT; cdr3_aa: CASSAAVGGFADTQYF
j_call: TRBJ1-2; clone_size: -; d_call: TRBD1; v_call: TRBV6-2/TRBV6-3; cdr3_nt: TGTGCCAGCAGTCAGCCCAAGACAGGGCGTCTCGGCTACACCTTC; cdr3_aa: CASSQPKTGRLGYTF
j_call: TRBJ2-3; clone_size: -; d_call: -; v_call: TRBV5-1; cdr3_nt: TGCGCCAGCAGCTTGTATAGCTCGGCAGATACGCAGTATTTT; cdr3_aa: CASSLYSSADTQYF
j_call: TRBJ1-5; clone_size: -; d_call: -; v_call: TRBV28; cdr3_nt: TGTGCCAGCAGTTTTTTGGTTAGCAATCAGCCCCAGCATTTT; cdr3_aa: CASSFLVSNQPQHF